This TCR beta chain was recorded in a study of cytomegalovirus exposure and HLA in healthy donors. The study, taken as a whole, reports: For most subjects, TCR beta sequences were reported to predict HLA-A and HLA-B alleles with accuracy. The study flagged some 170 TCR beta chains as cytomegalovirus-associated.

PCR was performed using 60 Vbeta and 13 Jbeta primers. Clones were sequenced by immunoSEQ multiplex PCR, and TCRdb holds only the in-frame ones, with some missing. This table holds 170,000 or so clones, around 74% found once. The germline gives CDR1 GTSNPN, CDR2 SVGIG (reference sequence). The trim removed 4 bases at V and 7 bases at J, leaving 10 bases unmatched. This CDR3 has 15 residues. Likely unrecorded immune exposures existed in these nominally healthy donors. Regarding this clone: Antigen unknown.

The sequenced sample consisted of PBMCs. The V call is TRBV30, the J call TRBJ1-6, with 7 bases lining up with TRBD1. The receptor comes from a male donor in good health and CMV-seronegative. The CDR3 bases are TGTGCCTGGACTAACCCGGGACAGCCAAATTCACCCCTCCACTTT. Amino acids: CAWTNPGQPNSPLHF.